This TCR beta chain came from a study of T cells expressing NK-cell markers. Across the whole study: TCR beta repertoires came from sorted CD3+CD56+NKG2C+, CD3+CD56+NKG2C- and CD3+CD56-NKG2C+ T cells. HCMV seropositivity marked most of the eight sequenced donors; one was seronegative.

Whole-study results and caveats: Six donors carried dominant NKG2C+ clonotypes that made up roughly 1.0-7.5% of their CD8+ T cells. The CD3+CD56-NKG2C+ fraction was also led by these clonotypes in a few donors.

Each CDR3 protein gets one entry in TCRdb, which reprocessed the 5' RACE reads and gives no DNA. The repertoire shows about 260,000 distinct CDR3 sequences; the top ten hold around 3.9%. The CDR3 runs 13 residues. From germline, CDR1 is DFQATT and CDR2 SNEGSKA (reference sequence). Details on this clonotype: Its specificity is not known.

This sequence was found in a woman between 18 and 70 years old in good health. The gene calls are TRBV20-1 and TRBJ1-4; TCRdb designates TRBD1, a call that cannot be tested without DNA. The sequenced sample was blood T cells: a sorted CD56 or NKG2C T cell subset, CD4+ or CD8+ T cells, or bulk PBMC T cells (not recorded which). The chain's CDR3 is CSAGGSTNEKLFF.